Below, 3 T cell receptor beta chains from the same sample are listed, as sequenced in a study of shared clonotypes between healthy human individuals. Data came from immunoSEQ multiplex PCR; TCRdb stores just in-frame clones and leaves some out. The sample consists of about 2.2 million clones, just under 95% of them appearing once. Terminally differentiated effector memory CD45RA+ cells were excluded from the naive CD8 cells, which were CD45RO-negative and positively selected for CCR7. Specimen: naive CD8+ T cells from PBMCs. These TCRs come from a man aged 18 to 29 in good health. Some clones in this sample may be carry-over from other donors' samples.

CDR3: CATSRGQGGPLGTQYF. The DNA for the CDR3 is TGTGCCACCAGCAGAGGACAGGGAGGACCCCTGGGGACCCAGTACTTC. V and J are TRBV15 and TRBJ2-5; a weak D match, TRBD1 (7 bases). The CDR3 loop spans 16 amino acids. Germline V gene data show CDR1 as LNHNV and CDR2 as YYDKDF (reference sequence). Trimming cost V 1 base and J 7 bases, with 19 bases left between them.

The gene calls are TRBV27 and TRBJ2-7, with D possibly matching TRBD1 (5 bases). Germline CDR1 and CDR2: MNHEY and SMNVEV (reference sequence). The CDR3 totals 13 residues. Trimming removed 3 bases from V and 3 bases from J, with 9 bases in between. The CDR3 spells CASSFLGDYEQYF. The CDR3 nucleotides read TGTGCCAGCAGTTTCCTAGGGGACTACGAGCAGTACTTC.

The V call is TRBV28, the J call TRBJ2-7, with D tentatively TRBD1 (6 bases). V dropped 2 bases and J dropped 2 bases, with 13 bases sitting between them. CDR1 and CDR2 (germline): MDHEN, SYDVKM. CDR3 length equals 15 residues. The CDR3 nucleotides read TGTGCCAGCAGTTTACCACGAAACAGGGCCTACGAGCAGTACTTC. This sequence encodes CASSLPRNRAYEQYF.